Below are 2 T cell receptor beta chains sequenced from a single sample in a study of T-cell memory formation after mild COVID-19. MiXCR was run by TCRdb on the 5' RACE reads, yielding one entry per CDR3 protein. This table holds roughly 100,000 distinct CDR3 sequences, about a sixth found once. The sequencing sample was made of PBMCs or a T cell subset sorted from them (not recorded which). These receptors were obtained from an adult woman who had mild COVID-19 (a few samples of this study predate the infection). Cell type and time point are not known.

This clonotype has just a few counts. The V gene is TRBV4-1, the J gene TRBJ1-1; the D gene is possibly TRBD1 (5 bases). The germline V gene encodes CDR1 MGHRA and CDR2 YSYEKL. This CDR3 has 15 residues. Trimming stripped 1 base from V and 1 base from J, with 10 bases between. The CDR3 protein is CASSQVSQGNTEAFF. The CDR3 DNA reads TGCGCCAGCAGCCAAGTATCCCAGGGGAACACTGAAGCTTTCTTT.

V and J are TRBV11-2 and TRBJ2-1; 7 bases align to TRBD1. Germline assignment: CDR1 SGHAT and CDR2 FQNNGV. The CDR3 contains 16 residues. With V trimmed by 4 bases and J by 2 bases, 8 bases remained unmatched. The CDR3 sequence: CASSSHRGPTYNEQFF. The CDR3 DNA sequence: TGTGCCAGCAGCTCACACAGGGGCCCCACCTACAATGAGCAGTTCTTC.